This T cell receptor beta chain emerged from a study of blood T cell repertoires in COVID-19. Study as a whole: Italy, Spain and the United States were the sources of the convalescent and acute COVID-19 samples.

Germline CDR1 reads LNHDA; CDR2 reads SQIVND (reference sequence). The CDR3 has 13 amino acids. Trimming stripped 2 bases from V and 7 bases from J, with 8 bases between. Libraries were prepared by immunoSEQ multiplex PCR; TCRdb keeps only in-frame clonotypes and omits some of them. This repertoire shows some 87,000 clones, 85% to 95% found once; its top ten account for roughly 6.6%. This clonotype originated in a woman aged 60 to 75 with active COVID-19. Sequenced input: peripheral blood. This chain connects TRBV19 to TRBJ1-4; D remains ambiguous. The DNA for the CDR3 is TGTGCCAGTAGTATAACCGGGAGTGAAAAACTGTTTTTT. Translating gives CASSITGSEKLFF. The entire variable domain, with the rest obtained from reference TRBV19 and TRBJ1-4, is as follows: DGGITQSPKYLFRKEGQNVTLSCEQNLNHDAMYWYRQDPGQGLRLIYYSQIVNDFQKGDIAEGYSVSREKKESFPLTVTSAQKNPTAFYLCASSITGSEKLFFGSGTQLSVL.